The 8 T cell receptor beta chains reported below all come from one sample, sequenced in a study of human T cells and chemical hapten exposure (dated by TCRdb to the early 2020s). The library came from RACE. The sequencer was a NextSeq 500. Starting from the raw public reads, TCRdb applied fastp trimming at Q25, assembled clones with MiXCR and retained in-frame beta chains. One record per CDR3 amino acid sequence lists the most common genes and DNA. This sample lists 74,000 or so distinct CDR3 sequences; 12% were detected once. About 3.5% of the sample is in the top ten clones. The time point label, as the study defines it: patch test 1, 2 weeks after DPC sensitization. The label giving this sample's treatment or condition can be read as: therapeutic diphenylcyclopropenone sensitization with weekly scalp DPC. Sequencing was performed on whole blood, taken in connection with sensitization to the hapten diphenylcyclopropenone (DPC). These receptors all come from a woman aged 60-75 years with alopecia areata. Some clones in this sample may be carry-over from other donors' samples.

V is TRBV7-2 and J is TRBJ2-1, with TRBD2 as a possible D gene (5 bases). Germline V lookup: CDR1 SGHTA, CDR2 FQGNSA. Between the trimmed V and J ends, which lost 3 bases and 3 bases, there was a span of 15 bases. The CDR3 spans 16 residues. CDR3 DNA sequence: TGTGCCAGCAGCTTGATTTGGGCTGGACTCTACAATGAGCAGTTCTTC. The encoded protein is CASSLIWAGLYNEQFF.

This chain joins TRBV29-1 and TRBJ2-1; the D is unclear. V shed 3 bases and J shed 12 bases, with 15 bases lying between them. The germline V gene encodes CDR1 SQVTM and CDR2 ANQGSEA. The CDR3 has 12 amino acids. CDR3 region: CSVESQQSGQFF. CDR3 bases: TGCAGCGTTGAGAGTCAGCAAAGTGGGCAGTTCTTC.

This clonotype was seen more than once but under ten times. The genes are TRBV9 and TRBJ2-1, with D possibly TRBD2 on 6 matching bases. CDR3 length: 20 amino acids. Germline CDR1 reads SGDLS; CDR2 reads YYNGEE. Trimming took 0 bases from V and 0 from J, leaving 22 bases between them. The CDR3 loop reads CASSVATFFRRGSSYNEQFF. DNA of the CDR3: TGTGCCAGCAGCGTAGCTACATTCTTTAGGCGGGGCAGCTCCTACAATGAGCAGTTCTTC. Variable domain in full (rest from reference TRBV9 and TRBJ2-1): DSGVTQTPKHLITATGQRVTLRCSPRSGDLSVYWYQQSLDQGLQFLIQYYNGEERAKGNILERFSAQQFPDLHSELNLSSLELGDSALYFCASSVATFFRRGSSYNEQFFGPGTRLTVL.

DNA of the CDR3: TGTGCCAGCAGTGTTATAGTGCCCGGTATTGGCTCCTACGAGCAGTACTTC. Translating it yields CASSVIVPGIGSYEQYF. The V and J genes are TRBV2 and TRBJ2-7, with D unclear. CDR3 length equals 17 residues. V was trimmed by 4 bases and J by 0 bases, leaving 19 bases between them. CDR1 and CDR2 (germline): SNHLY, FYNNEI.

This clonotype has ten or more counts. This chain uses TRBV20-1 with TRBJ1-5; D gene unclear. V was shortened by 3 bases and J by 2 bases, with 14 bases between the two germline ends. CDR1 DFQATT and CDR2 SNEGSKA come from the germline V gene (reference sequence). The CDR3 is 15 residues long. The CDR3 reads CSASRLPGGNQPQHF. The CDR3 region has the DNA TGCAGTGCTAGTCGACTCCCGGGAGGCAATCAGCCCCAGCATTTT.

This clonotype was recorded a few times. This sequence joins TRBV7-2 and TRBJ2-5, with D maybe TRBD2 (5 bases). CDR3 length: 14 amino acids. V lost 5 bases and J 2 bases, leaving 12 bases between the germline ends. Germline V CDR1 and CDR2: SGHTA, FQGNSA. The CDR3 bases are TGTGCCAGCAGCATGCGACGGGATCAAGAGACCCAGTACTTC. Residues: CASSMRRDQETQYF.

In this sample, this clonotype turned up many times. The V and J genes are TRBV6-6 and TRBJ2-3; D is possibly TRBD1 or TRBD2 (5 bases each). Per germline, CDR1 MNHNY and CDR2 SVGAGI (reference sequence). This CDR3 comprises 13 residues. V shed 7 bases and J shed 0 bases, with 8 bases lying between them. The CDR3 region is CASTRDSTDTQYF. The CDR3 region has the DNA TGTGCCAGCACCCGGGACAGCACAGATACGCAGTATTTT.

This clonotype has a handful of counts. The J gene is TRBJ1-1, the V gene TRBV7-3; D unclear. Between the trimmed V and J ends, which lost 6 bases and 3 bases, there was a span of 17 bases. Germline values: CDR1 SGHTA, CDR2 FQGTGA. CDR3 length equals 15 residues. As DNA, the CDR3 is TGTGCCAGCAGTCTATGGTGGCCCCGAGACACTGAAGCTTTCTTT. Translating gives CASSLWWPRDTEAFF.